This is a list of T cell receptor beta chains from one sample in a study of cytomegalovirus exposure and HLA in healthy donors. The table came from immunoSEQ multiplex PCR; TCRdb's copy has only in-frame clones and leaves some out. The table lists more than 140,000 clones, more than 70% of them singletons. Sequences were obtained from PBMCs. The receptors were gathered from a man aged 35 to 55 in good health and CMV-seronegative. CDR3s include the opening cysteine and the closing phenylalanine or tryptophan. The order of the fields is clone size, V gene, D gene, J gene, CDR3 protein, CDR3 DNA. A D gene is named only where the DNA matches it firmly. The size of a clone is reported for some rows only, either as once, few or many, or as a class for expanded clones.

abundance: NA; v_gene: TRBV18; d_gene: NA; j_gene: TRBJ2-2; CDR3aa: CASSPGLLNTGELFF; CDR3nt: TGTGCCAGCTCACCGGGACTTTTAAACACCGGGGAGCTGTTTTTT
abundance: NA; v_gene: TRBV2; d_gene: NA; j_gene: TRBJ1-2; CDR3aa: CASRGLIGYTF; CDR3nt: TGTGCCAGCAGGGGGCTAATTGGCTACACCTTC
abundance: NA; v_gene: TRBV10-3; d_gene: TRBD1; j_gene: TRBJ1-2; CDR3aa: CAITPTQQGPANYGYTF; CDR3nt: TGTGCCATCACGCCAACCCAACAGGGGCCCGCTAACTATGGCTACACCTTC
abundance: NA; v_gene: TRBV6-4; d_gene: NA; j_gene: TRBJ2-6; CDR3aa: CASSESTGGSGANVLTF; CDR3nt: TGTGCCAGCAGTGAGTCGACAGGAGGCTCTGGGGCCAACGTCCTGACTTTC
abundance: NA; v_gene: TRBV5-1; d_gene: NA; j_gene: TRBJ1-1; CDR3aa: CASSRRDFRDTEAFF; CDR3nt: TGCGCCAGCAGCCGCCGCGATTTTCGGGACACTGAAGCTTTCTTT
abundance: few; v_gene: TRBV5-6; d_gene: TRBD1; j_gene: TRBJ1-5; CDR3aa: CASSFNGQGNNQPQHF; CDR3nt: TGTGCCAGCAGCTTCAACGGACAGGGGAACAATCAGCCCCAGCATTTT
abundance: NA; v_gene: TRBV7-2; d_gene: NA; j_gene: TRBJ2-3; CDR3aa: CASSLVGGSTDTQYF; CDR3nt: TGTGCCAGCAGCTTAGTCGGCGGAAGCACAGATACGCAGTATTTT
abundance: NA; v_gene: TRBV29-1; d_gene: TRBD1; j_gene: TRBJ2-7; CDR3aa: CSVSRTGSPSYEQYF; CDR3nt: TGCAGCGTTTCACGGACAGGCTCACCCTCCTACGAGCAGTACTTC
abundance: NA; v_gene: TRBV2; d_gene: NA; j_gene: TRBJ1-1; CDR3aa: CASSDFPGLLNTEAFF; CDR3nt: TGTGCCAGCAGTGACTTCCCAGGTTTATTGAACACTGAAGCTTTCTTT
abundance: NA; v_gene: TRBV19; d_gene: TRBD1; j_gene: TRBJ2-7; CDR3aa: CASSRDRGAYEQYF; CDR3nt: TGTGCCAGTAGTAGGGACAGGGGAGCGTACGAGCAGTACTTC
abundance: NA; v_gene: TRBV5-6; d_gene: TRBD1; j_gene: TRBJ1-4; CDR3aa: CASSVTGGLYEKLFF; CDR3nt: TGTGCCAGCAGCGTGACAGGGGGTCTGTATGAAAAACTGTTTTTT
abundance: NA; v_gene: TRBV9; d_gene: TRBD2; j_gene: TRBJ2-1; CDR3aa: CASSVGPAGGQNEQFF; CDR3nt: TGTGCCAGCAGCGTAGGGCCAGCGGGGGGTCAAAATGAGCAGTTCTTC
abundance: NA; v_gene: TRBV27; d_gene: NA; j_gene: TRBJ2-7; CDR3aa: CASSLYGVSSYEQYF; CDR3nt: TGTGCCAGCAGTTTATACGGGGTTAGCTCCTACGAGCAGTACTTC
abundance: NA; v_gene: TRBV7-2; d_gene: NA; j_gene: TRBJ1-1; CDR3aa: CASSFPLGGEAFF; CDR3nt: TGTGCCAGCAGCTTTCCCCTCGGAGGGGAAGCTTTCTTT
abundance: once; v_gene: TRBV7-6; d_gene: TRBD1; j_gene: TRBJ1-6; CDR3aa: CASSLWTGGSNSPLHF; CDR3nt: TGTGCCAGCAGCCTCTGGACAGGGGGGAGTAATTCACCCCTCCACTTT
abundance: few; v_gene: TRBV5-1; d_gene: NA; j_gene: TRBJ2-5; CDR3aa: CASSLEGRGQETQYF; CDR3nt: TGCGCCAGCAGCTTGGAGGGACGGGGGCAAGAGACCCAGTACTTC
abundance: NA; v_gene: TRBV7-9; d_gene: TRBD1; j_gene: TRBJ1-4; CDR3aa: CASSSTPGQVIGGEKLFF; CDR3nt: TGTGCCAGCAGCTCAACACCGGGACAGGTTATCGGGGGTGAAAAACTGTTTTTT
abundance: NA; v_gene: TRBV15; d_gene: NA; j_gene: TRBJ2-7; CDR3aa: CATSRLLGGLNEQYF; CDR3nt: TGTGCCACCAGCAGATTGTTAGGGGGTTTAAACGAGCAGTACTTC
abundance: once; v_gene: TRBV2; d_gene: NA; j_gene: TRBJ1-5; CDR3aa: CASSGGQSNQPQHF; CDR3nt: TGTGCCAGCAGTGGTGGGCAGTCCAATCAGCCCCAGCATTTT
abundance: NA; v_gene: TRBV11-3; d_gene: TRBD2; j_gene: TRBJ2-3; CDR3aa: CASSSWTSGGADTQYF; CDR3nt: TGTGCCAGCAGCTCATGGACTAGCGGGGGGGCAGATACGCAGTATTTT
abundance: NA; v_gene: TRBV9; d_gene: NA; j_gene: TRBJ2-3; CDR3aa: CASSAVGGGTDTQYF; CDR3nt: TGTGCCAGCAGCGCCGTGGGCGGGGGCACAGATACGCAGTATTTT
abundance: NA; v_gene: TRBV18; d_gene: TRBD1; j_gene: TRBJ2-7; CDR3aa: CASSRSSGQTYEQYF; CDR3nt: TGTGCCAGCTCTCGAAGCTCGGGACAGACCTACGAGCAGTACTTC
abundance: NA; v_gene: TRBV7-8; d_gene: TRBD2; j_gene: TRBJ2-7; CDR3aa: CASSSGLVPYEQYF; CDR3nt: TGTGCCAGCAGCTCCGGACTAGTTCCCTACGAGCAGTACTTC
abundance: once; v_gene: TRBV5-4; d_gene: NA; j_gene: TRBJ1-5; CDR3aa: CASSLDRVEPQHF; CDR3nt: TGTGCCAGCAGCTTGGACAGGGTGGAGCCCCAGCATTTT
abundance: NA; v_gene: TRBV30; d_gene: NA; j_gene: TRBJ2-5; CDR3aa: CAWVPTGKETQYF; CDR3nt: TGTGCCTGGGTGCCCACAGGGAAGGAGACCCAGTACTTC
abundance: NA; v_gene: TRBV10-2; d_gene: NA; j_gene: TRBJ2-5; CDR3aa: CASKDIPPRETQYF; CDR3nt: TGCGCCAGCAAGGACATCCCGCCGAGGGAGACCCAGTACTTC
abundance: NA; v_gene: TRBV7-3; d_gene: TRBD1; j_gene: TRBJ2-3; CDR3aa: CASSTGTGVATDTQYF; CDR3nt: TGTGCCAGCAGCACGGGGACAGGGGTGGCCACAGATACGCAGTATTTT
abundance: NA; v_gene: TRBV5-1; d_gene: TRBD1; j_gene: TRBJ2-7; CDR3aa: CASSLEAGGSYEQYF; CDR3nt: TGCGCCAGCAGCTTGGAGGCAGGGGGTAGCTACGAGCAGTACTTC
abundance: few; v_gene: TRBV6-5; d_gene: TRBD1; j_gene: TRBJ1-1; CDR3aa: CASRTGTGNTEAFF; CDR3nt: TGTGCCAGCAGGACCGGGACAGGGAACACTGAAGCTTTCTTT
abundance: once; v_gene: TRBV5-1; d_gene: TRBD2; j_gene: TRBJ2-5; CDR3aa: CASSLRLAGGSGGETQYF; CDR3nt: TGCGCCAGCAGCCTCCGACTAGCGGGGGGCTCGGGGGGAGAGACCCAGTACTTC
abundance: NA; v_gene: TRBV5-1; d_gene: TRBD1; j_gene: TRBJ2-7; CDR3aa: CASSQRRDRVYEQYF; CDR3nt: TGCGCCAGCAGCCAACGCCGGGACAGGGTCTACGAGCAGTACTTC
abundance: NA; v_gene: TRBV5-4; d_gene: NA; j_gene: TRBJ1-1; CDR3aa: CASSLAGRGTEAFF; CDR3nt: TGTGCCAGCAGCTTGGCAGGCAGGGGCACTGAAGCTTTCTTT
abundance: few; v_gene: TRBV4-3; d_gene: NA; j_gene: TRBJ1-6; CDR3aa: CASSQDLGVSKSPLHF; CDR3nt: TGCGCCAGCAGCCAAGATTTAGGGGTCTCGAAATCACCCCTCCACTTT
abundance: NA; v_gene: TRBV7-9; d_gene: TRBD1; j_gene: TRBJ2-1; CDR3aa: CASSPPFRQGPYNEQFF; CDR3nt: TGTGCCAGCAGCCCACCCTTCAGACAGGGCCCCTACAATGAGCAGTTCTTC
abundance: NA; v_gene: TRBV7-9; d_gene: TRBD1; j_gene: TRBJ1-1; CDR3aa: CASSLSEGAAFF; CDR3nt: TGTGCCAGCAGCTTATCGGAGGGGGCCGCTTTCTTT
abundance: NA; v_gene: TRBV7-3; d_gene: TRBD2; j_gene: TRBJ2-3; CDR3aa: CASSFSAGGLDTQYF; CDR3nt: TGTGCCAGCAGCTTTTCAGCGGGGGGGCTGGATACGCAGTATTTT
abundance: few; v_gene: TRBV6-5; d_gene: NA; j_gene: TRBJ2-7; CDR3aa: CASSSRYEQYF; CDR3nt: TGTGCCAGCAGCTCTCGCTACGAGCAGTACTTC
abundance: NA; v_gene: TRBV5-5; d_gene: TRBD1; j_gene: TRBJ1-6; CDR3aa: CASSFSPSGTGTYNSPLHF; CDR3nt: TGTGCCAGCAGCTTTAGTCCTAGTGGGACAGGGACGTATAATTCACCCCTCCACTTT
abundance: NA; v_gene: TRBV6-5; d_gene: NA; j_gene: TRBJ1-4; CDR3aa: CASSSLQVINEKLFF; CDR3nt: TGTGCCAGCAGTTCCCTACAGGTGATAAATGAAAAACTGTTTTTT
abundance: NA; v_gene: TRBV13; d_gene: NA; j_gene: TRBJ1-5; CDR3aa: CASSLRGGRISSNQPQHF; CDR3nt: TGTGCCAGCAGCTTACGAGGGGGTAGAATCTCTAGCAATCAGCCCCAGCATTTT
abundance: few; v_gene: TRBV5-4; d_gene: NA; j_gene: TRBJ1-2; CDR3aa: CASSLGRGSIYGYTF; CDR3nt: TGTGCCAGCAGCTTGGGGCGGGGGAGCATCTATGGCTACACCTTC
abundance: once; v_gene: TRBV9; d_gene: TRBD1; j_gene: TRBJ2-5; CDR3aa: CASSPQGGQGAWETQYF; CDR3nt: TGTGCCAGCAGCCCCCAAGGGGGACAGGGGGCCTGGGAGACCCAGTACTTC
abundance: NA; v_gene: TRBV11-2; d_gene: NA; j_gene: TRBJ1-6; CDR3aa: CASSLLSGPRDNSPLHF; CDR3nt: TGTGCCAGCAGCTTACTATCGGGTCCCAGGGATAATTCACCCCTCCACTTT
abundance: NA; v_gene: TRBV28; d_gene: TRBD1; j_gene: TRBJ2-6; CDR3aa: CASSLRGLSGANVLTF; CDR3nt: TGTGCCAGCAGTTTAAGGGGGCTATCTGGGGCCAACGTCCTGACTTTC
abundance: NA; v_gene: TRBV7-9; d_gene: TRBD1; j_gene: TRBJ1-1; CDR3aa: CASSPGTGRNTEAFF; CDR3nt: TGTGCCAGCAGCCCAGGGACAGGGCGGAACACTGAAGCTTTCTTT
abundance: NA; v_gene: TRBV19; d_gene: NA; j_gene: TRBJ1-4; CDR3aa: CASTLKPDLGGKLFF; CDR3nt: TGTGCCAGTACCCTTAAGCCCGACCTCGGGGGAAAACTGTTTTTT
abundance: NA; v_gene: TRBV16; d_gene: TRBD1; j_gene: TRBJ1-5; CDR3aa: CASSEGGQGLQPQHF; CDR3nt: TGTGCCAGCAGCGAAGGGGGACAGGGGCTTCAGCCCCAGCATTTT
abundance: NA; v_gene: TRBV6-1; d_gene: TRBD1; j_gene: TRBJ2-5; CDR3aa: CASRTQGYGETQYF; CDR3nt: TGTGCCAGCAGGACACAGGGGTACGGGGAGACCCAGTACTTC
abundance: NA; v_gene: TRBV28; d_gene: TRBD1; j_gene: TRBJ1-4; CDR3aa: CASSFKGAGEKLFF; CDR3nt: TGTGCCAGCAGTTTCAAGGGGGCGGGGGAAAAACTGTTTTTT
abundance: once; v_gene: TRBV6-4; d_gene: TRBD2; j_gene: TRBJ2-3; CDR3aa: CASSLGGATDTQYF; CDR3nt: TGTGCCAGCAGCCTCGGGGGGGCAACAGATACGCAGTATTTT